The rows below give T cell receptor beta chains drawn from one sample of a study of T-cell reconstitution after alpha-beta-depleted transplantation in children. TCRdb reanalysed the PCR reads using MiXCR and keeps one entry per CDR3 protein. The table records roughly 200,000 distinct CDR3 sequences, 13% to 15% of them present only once. The sequenced sample was PBMCs from the stem cell graft donor, obtained from the stem cell graft. Receptors originate from a human donor who donated a stem cell graft to a child with acute lymphoblastic leukemia. CDR3s include the opening cysteine and the closing phenylalanine or tryptophan. The D gene is left open where the match is weak. The listing skips clone size in some rows; elsewhere it reads once, few, many or a size class.

TGTGCCAGCAGCTTACAGGGAGGAGGAAACACCATATATTTT CASSLQGGGNTIYF many TRBJ1-3 TRBV7-9 NA
TGTGCCAGCAGCTACCGGGACAGGTTTTACAATGAGCAGTTCTTC CASSYRDRFYNEQFF many TRBJ2-1 TRBV5-6 TRBD1
TGTGCCAGCAGTCCCAAACTAACTTGGGGCACTGAAGCTTTCTTT CASSPKLTWGTEAFF NA TRBJ1-1 TRBV12-3/TRBV12-4 NA
TGTGCCAGCAGTTTACCCAGCCGGCCCGGCGGAGAGCAGTACTTC CASSLPSRPGGEQYF NA TRBJ2-7 TRBV27 NA
TGTGCCAGCAGTTTATTTCCGGGCAATCAGCCCCAGCATTTT CASSLFPGNQPQHF many TRBJ1-5 TRBV12-3/TRBV12-4 NA
TGTGCCAGCAGCCCCTGGGAGAACAATGAGCAGTTCTTC CASSPWENNEQFF many TRBJ2-1 TRBV9 NA
TGTGCCAGCAGCAAAAAAGGGATTACGGAGACCCAGTACTTC CASSKKGITETQYF many TRBJ2-5 TRBV7-2 NA
TGTGCCAGCAGCTTACGGACCGAGAGCTCCTACGAGCAGTACTTC CASSLRTESSYEQYF NA TRBJ2-7 TRBV11-3 NA
TGTGCCAGCAGCTTGGAGAACGGGGCTAGTGAGCAGTTCTTC CASSLENGASEQFF few TRBJ2-1 TRBV5-4 NA
TGTGCCATCAGTGAGTCCACGCGGGTATCCTACGAGCAGTACTTC CAISESTRVSYEQYF many TRBJ2-7 TRBV10-3 NA
TGCAGCGTCCGACAGGGGTCGGATAGCAATCAGCCCCAGCATTTT CSVRQGSDSNQPQHF NA TRBJ1-5 TRBV29-1 TRBD1
TGTGCCACCAGTGACCGCGGGAGCACGCTCACAGATACGCAGTATTTT CATSDRGSTLTDTQYF NA TRBJ2-3 TRBV24-1 TRBD2
TGCAGCGTTGTCCCGGGAGGAAGTTACGAGCAGTACTTC CSVVPGGSYEQYF many TRBJ2-7 TRBV29-1 TRBD2
TGTGCCAGCAGCCCGAAGGTGCCACCGCCAAAATACAATGAGCAGTTCTTC CASSPKVPPPKYNEQFF few TRBJ2-1 TRBV3-1 NA
TGTGCCACCAGAAAGTCTGGGGCCAACGTCCTGACTTTC CATRKSGANVLTF many TRBJ2-6 TRBV24-1 NA
TGTGCCAGCAACAGGGACGTCTATGGCTACACCTTC CASNRDVYGYTF many TRBJ1-2 TRBV2 NA
TGTGCCAGCAGCTTGGACAGGGGGCCTAAACTGTTTTTT CASSLDRGPKLFF many TRBJ1-4 TRBV5-4 TRBD1
TGTGCCAGCAGATTCGGTAGCGGGGTAACAGATACGCAGTATTTT CASRFGSGVTDTQYF many TRBJ2-3 TRBV12-3/TRBV12-4 TRBD2
TGTGCCACCAGTGATCCCCTGAGCAGGGAAGGTTTGAATGAGCAGTTCTTC CATSDPLSREGLNEQFF NA TRBJ2-1 TRBV24-1 NA
TGCAGCGTGCCGTTACTAGCGGGAGTCGCAGATACGCAGTATTTT CSVPLLAGVADTQYF many TRBJ2-3 TRBV29-1 TRBD2
TGTGCCAGCAGGCTTACAGGGGTTGAAGCTTTCTTT CASRLTGVEAFF few TRBJ1-1 TRBV6-1 TRBD1
TGTGCCAGCAGCCAGGTGGAGAACACTGAAGCTTTCTTT CASSQVENTEAFF many TRBJ1-1 TRBV6-6 NA
TGCAGTGCTTCCGTGATTGCAGGGGGCACTGAAGCTTTCTTT CSASVIAGGTEAFF NA TRBJ1-1 TRBV20-1 TRBD1
TGCAGTGCTACAGGGACGCGCTCCTACGAGCAGTACTTC CSATGTRSYEQYF many TRBJ2-7 TRBV20-1 NA
TGTGCCAGCAGCCCCCTAATGAGCGGGAGTTCGGTTGTGCGGGAGACCCAGTACTTC CASSPLMSGSSVVRETQYF many TRBJ2-5 TRBV6-1 TRBD2
TGCAGCGCGGCAGGCGTTTATAGAACCGCCGGGGAGCTGTTTTTT CSAAGVYRTAGELFF many TRBJ2-2 TRBV29-1 NA